The sequence of this T cell receptor (beta chain) was determined in a study of cytomegalovirus exposure and HLA in healthy donors. Study observations and caveats: Indistinguishability led to the exclusion of some V segments, TRBV6-2 and TRBV6-3 included. V- and J-gene trimming of TCR beta was linked (in a later analysis) to a missense DCLRE1C variant.

The primer mix had 60 Vbeta and 13 Jbeta primers. TCRdb's copy holds only in-frame clones and misses some; the assay was immunoSEQ multiplex PCR. The table includes 65,000 to 85,000 clones, just over 75% detected once. These donors, healthy bone marrow donors, were studied. Trimming cost V 10 bases and J 8 bases, with 20 bases left between them. Germline CDR1 and CDR2: LNHDA and SQIVND (reference sequence). The CDR3 consists of 13 residues. A remark on this clone: Its antigen is unidentified.

The sample consisted of PBMCs. V usage is TRBV19 and J usage is TRBJ1-1, with D perhaps matching TRBD1 (6 bases). This receptor was taken from a man aged 50-59 years in good health and CMV-seropositive. CDR3 sequence: CATHRGAEGEAFF. For the CDR3, the DNA is TGTGCCACCCACCGGGGGGCCGAGGGGGAAGCTTTCTTT.